The 25 T cell receptor beta chains listed next were all sequenced from one sample in a study of T cell responses to AZD1222 COVID-19 vaccine. Using immunoSEQ multiplex PCR, the repertoire was profiled, and TCRdb retains in-frame clones only, with some absent. The data show around 130,000 clones, roughly nine tenths seen once. The material sequenced was peripheral blood, taken 28 days after the second AZD1222 dose. These receptor sequences come from an adult who received the AZD1222 COVID-19 vaccine.

The genes are TRBV29-1 and TRBJ2-2, with D possibly being TRBD2 (5 bases). Germline V lookup: CDR1 SQVTM, CDR2 ANQGSEA. This CDR3 is 15 amino acids long. Between the trimmed V and J ends, which lost 7 bases and 3 bases, there was a span of 18 bases. CDR3 DNA sequence: TGCAGCGCCGCAAAGGACTTCACAGACACCGGGGAGCTGTTTTTT. Encoded protein: CSAAKDFTDTGELFF.

This chain connects TRBV5-1 to TRBJ2-3; D possibly uses TRBD1 or TRBD2 (6 bases each). The CDR3 is made up of 14 amino acids. Germline V CDR1 and CDR2: SGHRS, YFSETQ. Trimming took off 6 bases at V and 4 bases at J, with 15 bases between the two ends. DNA of the CDR3: TGCGCCAGCAAAGTAGGGGGGTTGTCAGATACGCAGTATTTT. Its protein is CASKVGGLSDTQYF.

This chain connects TRBV6-5 to TRBJ1-1; D gene ambiguous. Trimming removed 0 bases from V and 8 bases from J, with 13 bases in between. The CDR3 is 14 residues long. Germline CDR1 and CDR2: MNHEY and SVGAGI. Here the CDR3 reads CASSYSDGKAEAFF. Written as DNA, the CDR3 is TGTGCCAGCAGTTACTCGGACGGGAAAGCCGAAGCTTTCTTT.

J is TRBJ2-1 and V is TRBV7-8; 8 bases line up with TRBD1. The germline V gene has CDR1 SGHVS and CDR2 FQNEAQ. With V trimmed by 5 bases and J by 2 bases, 2 bases remained unmatched. The CDR3 consists of 14 residues. CDR3 in amino acids: CASSPGQAYNEQFF. The CDR3, as DNA: TGTGCCAGCAGCCCGGGACAGGCCTACAATGAGCAGTTCTTC.

The chain has TRBV6-2 or TRBV6-3 and TRBJ1-5; D gene uncertain. Germline loops: CDR1 MNHEY, CDR2 SVGEGT. This CDR3 has 13 residues. Deletions cut 1 base from V and 7 bases from J, with 8 bases between. This CDR3 is CASSYWRRQPQHF. The CDR3 nucleotides read TGTGCCAGCAGTTACTGGCGGAGGCAGCCCCAGCATTTT.

V usage is TRBV4-2 and J usage is TRBJ2-5; 9 nucleotides align to TRBD2. Germline V gene sequence: CDR1 LGHNA, CDR2 YNFKEQ. The CDR3 has 16 amino acids. Germline trimming cut 5 bases from V and 5 bases from J; bases unmatched to any gene: 12. CDR3 nucleotides: TGTGCCAGCAGCTCCTCGGCGGGACTAGCTCGGGAGACCCAGTACTTC. It encodes CASSSSAGLARETQYF.

The gene calls are TRBV6-4 and TRBJ2-1; TRBD2 aligns across 11 bases. The V and J ends lost 3 bases and 7 bases, in that order; junction bases with no gene match: 5. The V gene's germline CDR1 is MRHNA and CDR2 SNTAGT. This CDR3 is 15 amino acids long. This chain's CDR3 is CASSEIAGGMNEQFF. CDR3 in DNA: TGTGCCAGCAGTGAGATAGCGGGGGGGATGAATGAGCAGTTCTTC.

This chain connects TRBV6-5 to TRBJ2-7; D is unresolved. Deletions cut 2 bases from V and 9 bases from J, with 14 bases between. The CDR3 consists of 13 residues. The germline CDR1 and CDR2 sequences are MNHEY and SVGAGI. CDR3: CASSYVAQSAQYF. CDR3 DNA: TGTGCCAGCAGTTACGTAGCCCAAAGTGCGCAGTACTTC.

The rearrangement links TRBV9 to TRBJ1-2, with D possibly TRBD1 on 5 matching bases. Trimming pared 1 base from V and 7 bases from J, leaving 11 bases between. Germline V gene lookup returns CDR1 SGDLS and CDR2 YYNGEE. The CDR3 sequence is 13 residues long. This CDR3 reads CASSVNQGTGYTF. The CDR3 coding sequence is TGTGCCAGCAGCGTAAACCAGGGAACTGGCTACACCTTC. The entire variable domain, with the rest obtained from reference TRBV9 and TRBJ1-2, is as follows: DSGVTQTPKHLITATGQRVTLRCSPRSGDLSVYWYQQSLDQGLQFLIQYYNGEERAKGNILERFSAQQFPDLHSELNLSSLELGDSALYFCASSVNQGTGYTFGSGTRLTVV.

This clone was seen more than once but under ten times. The J gene is TRBJ1-1, the V gene TRBV19, with D unresolved. The CDR3 sequence is 15 residues long. Germline loops: CDR1 LNHDA, CDR2 SQIVND (reference sequence). Trimming removed 5 bases at V and 5 bases at J, with 18 bases between. DNA for the CDR3: TGTGCCAGTAGTTTTCGACATGAGGGCTTTACTGAAGCTTTCTTT. Residues: CASSFRHEGFTEAFF.

This chain links TRBV29-1 with TRBJ1-4, with 7 bases identical to TRBD1. Germline V gives CDR1 SQVTM, CDR2 ANQGSEA. V lost 6 bases and J lost 3; bases outside the gene matches: 10. The CDR3 sequence is 15 residues long. The CDR3 bases are TGCAGCGTATCACTCCGGGACAGACCTAATGAAAAACTGTTTTTT. This codes for CSVSLRDRPNEKLFF. The complete variable domain, with remaining parts taken from reference TRBV29-1 and TRBJ1-4, reads SAVISQKPSRDICQRGTSLTIQCQVDSQVTMMFWYRQQPGQSLTLIATANQGSEATYESGFVIDKFPISRPNLTFSTLTVSNMSPEDSSIYLCSVSLRDRPNEKLFFGSGTQLSVL.

The J gene is TRBJ1-3, the V gene TRBV7-3; D gene uncertain. The length of the CDR3 is 13 residues. Germline-derived CDR1 and CDR2 are SGHTA and FQGTGA. Trimming removed 3 bases at V and 0 bases at J, with 3 bases between. In DNA, the CDR3 is TGTGCCAGCAGCTTGACCTCTGGAAACACCATATATTTT. This codes for CASSLTSGNTIYF. The full variable domain, in which reference TRBV7-3 and TRBJ1-3 provide the parts outside the CDR3, is GAGVSQTPSNKVTEKGKYVELRCDPISGHTALYWYRQSLGQGPEFLIYFQGTGAADDSGLPNDRFFAVRPEGSVSTLKIQRTERGDSAVYLCASSLTSGNTIYFGEGSWLTVV.

The chain joins TRBV4-1 to TRBJ2-1; D gene uncertain. The CDR3 spans 15 residues. CDR1 and CDR2 from the germline V gene are MGHRA and YSYEKL. Trimming pared 0 bases from V and 6 bases from J, leaving 12 bases between. The CDR3 loop reads CASSQESQIGNEQFF. In nucleotides, the CDR3 is TGCGCCAGCAGCCAAGAAAGTCAAATAGGCAATGAGCAGTTCTTC.

The gene calls are TRBV7-9 and TRBJ1-2, with unresolved D. The ends were cut back, 4 bases at V and 2 bases at J, with 5 bases in the middle. CDR1 SEHNR and CDR2 FQNEAQ come from the germline V gene (reference sequence). This CDR3 is built from 12 residues. DNA for the CDR3: TGTGCCAGCAGCTCCAGGAACTATGGCTACACCTTC. It translates to CASSSRNYGYTF. Drawing the rest from reference TRBV7-9 and TRBJ1-2, the complete variable domain is DTGVSQNPRHKITKRGQNVTFRCDPISEHNRLYWYRQTLGQGPEFLTYFQNEAQLEKSRLLSDRFSAERPKGSFSTLEIQRTEQGDSAMYLCASSSRNYGYTFGSGTRLTVV.

The genes are TRBV11-2 and TRBJ2-3; D not certain. Trimming took off 1 base at V and 6 bases at J, with 17 bases between the two ends. The CDR3 length is 16 residues. CDR1 is SGHAT, CDR2 FQNNGV, per germline. The CDR3 DNA reads TGTGCCAGCAGCTTAGGGCTGGAAGAGCCTTGGGATACGCAGTATTTT. It codes for CASSLGLEEPWDTQYF.

This clone was recorded a few times. This sequence joins TRBV11-2 and TRBJ2-7; TRBD1 is a possible D gene (5 bases). The V gene lost 0 bases and the J gene lost 4 bases, with 10 bases spanning the gap. The CDR3 is 14 residues long. Germline values: CDR1 SGHAT, CDR2 FQNNGV. The CDR3 coding sequence is TGTGCCAGCAGCTTAGACCTAGACAGTTACGAGCAGTACTTC. Translating it yields CASSLDLDSYEQYF.

The sample holds one count of this clone. CDR3 DNA sequence: TGTGCCAGTAGTCTCATCCCGGGACAGGGCAATGAAAAACTGTTTTTT. This codes for CASSLIPGQGNEKLFF. The J gene is TRBJ1-4, the V gene TRBV19; the match to TRBD1 covers 9 bases. The CDR3 extends over 16 amino acids. The germline V gene encodes CDR1 LNHDA and CDR2 SQIVND (reference sequence). Trimming cost V 5 bases and J 5 bases; bases outside gene matches: 9. The full variable domain, completed using reference TRBV19 and TRBJ1-4, is DGGITQSPKYLFRKEGQNVTLSCEQNLNHDAMYWYRQDPGQGLRLIYYSQIVNDFQKGDIAEGYSVSREKKESFPLTVTSAQKNPTAFYLCASSLIPGQGNEKLFFGSGTQLSVL.

The table lists this clone with a count of one. The CDR3 DNA sequence: TGCGCCAGCAGCTTGCTTGGAAACACCATATATTTT. This translates into CASSLLGNTIYF. This rearrangement joins TRBV5-1 to TRBJ1-3; D call uncertain. V lost 1 base and J lost 3, with 2 bases in between. Germline-derived CDR1 and CDR2 are SGHRS and YFSETQ. The CDR3 is made up of 12 amino acids.

V gene TRBV10-2 combines with J gene TRBJ1-1, with 9 positions matching TRBD1. V was pared by 6 bases and J by 4 bases, with 9 bases of the junction left unmatched. The CDR3 spans 15 residues. CDR1 WSHSY and CDR2 SAAADI come from the germline V gene. CDR3 residues: CASSDFDRGGTEAFF. Written as DNA, the CDR3 is TGCGCCAGCAGCGATTTCGACAGGGGGGGCACTGAAGCTTTCTTT.

The chain carries TRBV6-5 and TRBJ2-2, with 8 bases that match TRBD1. The CDR3 consists of 14 residues. V lost 6 bases, J lost 4 bases, and 4 bases stayed unmatched. Germline V gene data show CDR1 as MNHEY and CDR2 as SVGAGI. Here the CDR3 DNA reads TGTGCCAGCAGGTCAGGGGGCGGCACCGGGGAGCTGTTTTTT. Amino acids: CASRSGGGTGELFF.

CDR3: CASSPRGQGQYGYTF. The CDR3 nucleotides read TGTGCCAGTAGTCCCCGCGGACAGGGGCAGTATGGCTACACCTTC. The rearrangement links TRBV19 to TRBJ1-2, with TRBD1 identical over 9 bases. The CDR3 is 15 residues long. Germline V gene sequence: CDR1 LNHDA, CDR2 SQIVND (reference sequence). Losses at the gene ends were 5 bases for V and 5 bases for J; bases not matched to a gene: 9. The variable domain in full, with the rest retrieved from reference TRBV19 and TRBJ1-2, is DGGITQSPKYLFRKEGQNVTLSCEQNLNHDAMYWYRQDPGQGLRLIYYSQIVNDFQKGDIAEGYSVSREKKESFPLTVTSAQKNPTAFYLCASSPRGQGQYGYTFGSGTRLTVV.

The chain recombines TRBV13 with TRBJ1-1, with 9 bases aligning to TRBD1. The CDR3 totals 17 residues. V was clipped by 2 bases and J by 1 base; unmatched bases: 8. Germline V gene lookup returns CDR1 PRHDT and CDR2 FYEKMQ (reference sequence). The CDR3 bases are TGTGCCAGCAGCTTATTCTGGGACAGGGCTGGGAACACTGAAGCTTTCTTT. This codes for CASSLFWDRAGNTEAFF.

J is TRBJ2-1 and V is TRBV12-5, with D unresolved. There are 14 residues in the CDR3. V lost 6 bases and J lost 5, with 14 bases in between. The germline CDR1 and CDR2 sequences are LGHNT and FRNRAP. The CDR3 reads CASGGGAYHNEQFF. In DNA, the CDR3 is TGTGCTAGTGGCGGCGGCGCATATCACAATGAGCAGTTCTTC.

CDR3 protein: CASRRDSTNTGELFF. The CDR3 nucleotides read TGTGCCAGCAGAAGGGATTCGACGAACACCGGGGAGCTGTTTTTT. The rearrangement joins TRBV19 to TRBJ2-2; no firm D call. Germline lookup yields CDR1 LNHDA and CDR2 SQIVND (reference sequence). Trimming removed 9 bases from V and 0 bases from J, with 14 bases in between. The CDR3 sequence is 15 residues long. The whole variable domain, filled in from reference TRBV19 and TRBJ2-2, reads DGGITQSPKYLFRKEGQNVTLSCEQNLNHDAMYWYRQDPGQGLRLIYYSQIVNDFQKGDIAEGYSVSREKKESFPLTVTSAQKNPTAFYLCASRRDSTNTGELFFGEGSRLTVL.

The chain is built from TRBV30 and TRBJ2-5; TRBD1 agrees at 8 bases. Per the germline V gene, CDR1 is GTSNPN and CDR2 is SVGIG (reference sequence). The CDR3 is 14 amino acids. V gave up 1 base and J gave up 4 bases; unmatched junction bases: 5. In nucleotides, the CDR3 is TGTGCCTGGAGTGAAGGGACAGGAGGAGAGACCCAGTACTTC. Protein sequence: CAWSEGTGGETQYF.